This T cell receptor (beta chain) is drawn from a study of blood T cells in healthy people across ages. Study-level results: Higher naive T cell percentage went strongly together with higher TCR beta diversity.

A second 7 to 11 cycle PCR used barcoded and J-beta primers. Using its own MiXCR run on the 5' RACE reads, TCRdb lists one record per CDR3 protein. The top ten hold 10% to 15% of the sample, which has hundreds of thousands of distinct CDR3 sequences, around 36% seen once. This clonotype was detected only a few times. The antigen remains undetermined. The source material was blood. The receptor's source is a man in his late teens or twenties in good health.

The CDR3 loop is CSASDRGGPDTEAFF. The CDR3 DNA is TGCAGTGCTAGCGATCGAGGTGGACCGGATACTGAAGCTTTCTTT. The rearrangement joins TRBV20-1 to TRBJ1-1; D ambiguous. Trimming pared 3 bases from V and 5 bases from J, leaving 19 bases between. The CDR3 consists of 15 residues. Germline CDR1 is DFQATT and CDR2 is SNEGSKA (reference sequence).